This is a list of T cell receptor beta chains from one sample in a study of long-term antiretroviral therapy in people with HIV. Generated by immunoSEQ multiplex PCR, the TCRdb table keeps only in-frame clones and is missing some. Seen here are more than 25,000 clones, 91% observed once, and the top ten hold about 3.9%. The sample consisted of unsorted PBMCs, taken 3.1 years after starting antiretroviral therapy. The receptors derive from a man between 18 and 29 years old with HIV. The CDR3 runs from the conserved cysteine through the conserved F or W. The D gene is left open where the match is weak. Clone size is shown for a subset of rows, as once, few, many or a class of expanded clone.

len	v_gene	d_gene	j_gene	abundance	CDR3nt	CDR3aa
18	TRBV27	.	TRBJ1-5	few	TGTGCCAGCAGTTTATCCCGGGGAGTCGGCACCCACAATCAGCCCCAGCATTTT	CASSLSRGVGTHNQPQHF
16	TRBV7-9	.	TRBJ1-3	.	TGTGCCAGCAGCTGGTCTGGGCCCCCCTCCGGAAACACCATATATTTT	CASSWSGPPSGNTIYF
13	TRBV11-2	TRBD1	TRBJ1-1	.	TGTGCCAGCGGGACAGTCCCAAACACTGAAGCTTTCTTT	CASGTVPNTEAFF
16	TRBV4-3	.	TRBJ2-3	.	TGCGCCAGCAGCCAAGATTGGCGCGGACGCACAGATACGCAGTATTTT	CASSQDWRGRTDTQYF
16	TRBV7-2	TRBD2	TRBJ2-5	once	TGTGCCAGCAGGCAAGGGACTAGCGGGACTCAAGAGACCCAGTACTTC	CASRQGTSGTQETQYF
14	TRBV15	.	TRBJ1-5	.	TGTGCCACCAGCAGCAGGGTTGGGAATCAGCCCCAGCATTTT	CATSSRVGNQPQHF
13	TRBV11-3	.	TRBJ1-1	.	TGTGCCAGCAGCTTAGATGGCAGGGCGGAAGCTTTCTTT	CASSLDGRAEAFF
14	TRBV10-3	.	TRBJ1-2	.	TGTGCCATCGGGGGGCACTCTGGGGACTATGGCTACACCTTC	CAIGGHSGDYGYTF
11	TRBV7-9	TRBD2	TRBJ2-5	.	TGTGCCAGCAGCGACAGCGGGGCCCAGTACTTC	CASSDSGAQYF
15	TRBV6-5	TRBD1	TRBJ2-5	.	TGTGCCAGCAGCGTGGGACAGGGGTACCAAGAGACCCAGTACTTC	CASSVGQGYQETQYF
14	TRBV13	.	TRBJ1-3	.	TGTGCCAGCAGTTCTATGATCACTGGAAACACCATATATTTT	CASSSMITGNTIYF
14	TRBV27	.	TRBJ1-1	.	TGTGCCAGCAGTCTAGGGGACCAGAACACTGAAGCTTTCTTT	CASSLGDQNTEAFF
12	TRBV7-8	.	TRBJ1-2	.	TGTGCCAGCAGTAACGGGGACTATGGCTACACCTTC	CASSNGDYGYTF
13	TRBV19	.	TRBJ2-1	.	TGTGCCAGTAGTCAATCCTCCTACAATGAGCAGTTCTTC	CASSQSSYNEQFF
12	TRBV7-2	.	TRBJ1-6	.	TGTGCCAGCAGCTTACCGGGGATTCCCCTCCACTTT	CASSLPGIPLHF
14	TRBV19	.	TRBJ2-4	.	TGTGCCAGTAGTCCCCGACTAGGCAAAAACATTCAGTACTTC	CASSPRLGKNIQYF
11	TRBV4-1	.	TRBJ1-1	.	TGCGCCAGCAGCCAAGAACAGCGTAATTTCTTT	CASSQEQRNFF
14	TRBV28	.	TRBJ2-5	.	TGTGCCAGCAGTTTACTAGGCAGTCAAGAGACCCAGTACTTC	CASSLLGSQETQYF
13	TRBV19	TRBD1	TRBJ1-1	.	TGTGCCAGTAGAAGGACAGGGGGCACTGAAGCTTTCTTT	CASRRTGGTEAFF
11	TRBV29-1	.	TRBJ2-1	once	TGCAGCGTTGACCAGCCCGTTGAGCAGTTCTTC	CSVDQPVEQFF
14	TRBV7-2	.	TRBJ2-5	.	TGTGCCAGCAGCTTTCATGGGCCGCAAGAGACCCAGTACTTC	CASSFHGPQETQYF
14	TRBV15	.	TRBJ1-1	.	TGTGCCACCAGCAAGCGTTCCTTGAACACTGAAGCTTTCTTT	CATSKRSLNTEAFF
14	TRBV11-1	.	TRBJ1-2	.	TGTGCCAGCAGCTTAGTCGCGGTAAACTATGGCTACACCTTC	CASSLVAVNYGYTF
15	TRBV6-5	.	TRBJ1-1	.	TGTGCCAGCAGTTACTCCAGGGCGTTAGGAACTGAAGCTTTCTTT	CASSYSRALGTEAFF
16	TRBV27	.	TRBJ2-5	.	TGTGCCAGCAGTTTAAATCCCCAGGGGTTGTTAGAGACCCAGTACTTC	CASSLNPQGLLETQYF
17	TRBV5-6	.	TRBJ2-7	.	TGTGCCAGCAGCCTAGGAGACACGCCACCCCGAGATAACGAGCAGTACTTC	CASSLGDTPPRDNEQYF
15	TRBV7-2	.	TRBJ2-2	.	TGTGCCAGCAGCTTAGGGGGACTTTGGGCCGGGGAGCTGTTTTTT	CASSLGGLWAGELFF
16	TRBV4-3	.	TRBJ2-2	.	TGCGCCAGCAGCCAATTAACAGGTGTTAACGACGGGGAGCTGTTTTTT	CASSQLTGVNDGELFF
16	TRBV5-1	.	TRBJ1-1	.	TGCGCCAGCAGCCTATTCAGGACAGCGAGGGACACTGAAGCTTTCTTT	CASSLFRTARDTEAFF
14	TRBV29-1	.	TRBJ2-7	.	TGCAGCGTACTCGAAGACGGCGGTGGCTACGAGCAGTACTTC	CSVLEDGGGYEQYF
18	TRBV6-1	.	TRBJ1-2	.	TGTGCCAGCAGTGAAGATTGGAGTTGGGGGCCATCTAACTATGGCTACACCTTC	CASSEDWSWGPSNYGYTF
16	TRBV4-3	TRBD2	TRBJ2-3	.	TGCGCCAGCAGCCAAGAACCTAGCGGGACACTAGATACGCAGTATTTT	CASSQEPSGTLDTQYF
13	TRBV7-3	.	TRBJ1-1	.	TGTGCCAGCAGCTACAACAGGAACACTGAAGCTTTCTTT	CASSYNRNTEAFF
15	TRBV2	.	TRBJ2-7	few	TGTGCCAGCACAACCCAGGGTTGGGGAACCTACGAGCAGTACTTC	CASTTQGWGTYEQYF
15	TRBV7-9	.	TRBJ2-7	.	TGTGCCAGCAGCTTTGTAGGGGGGCTTGTCTACGAGCAGTACTTC	CASSFVGGLVYEQYF
15	TRBV7-2	.	TRBJ2-2	.	TGTGCCAGCAGCCCTTGGGGCGGGACCACCGGGGAGCTGTTTTTT	CASSPWGGTTGELFF
15	TRBV7-8	.	TRBJ1-2	.	TGTGCCAGCAGCTTACAACAAGGGAACTACTATGGCTACACCTTC	CASSLQQGNYYGYTF